A single sample is the source of the 26 T cell receptor beta chains below, sequenced in a study of radiotherapy plus CTLA-4 blockade in lung cancer. Method: immunoSEQ multiplex PCR; TCRdb's copy keeps in-frame clones and lacks some. The sample carries about 120,000 clones, 75% to 90% recorded once. This material consisted of peripheral blood, taken from a patient treated with radiotherapy plus ipilimumab. These receptor sequences come from a human donor with non-small cell lung cancer that progressed on radiotherapy plus ipilimumab.

This clone was recorded once. This chain uses TRBV7-8 with TRBJ1-1; D ambiguous. The V gene's germline CDR1 is SGHVS and CDR2 FQNEAQ. V lost 5 bases and J lost 3, with 10 bases in between. This CDR3 comprises 13 residues. CDR3 in amino acids: CASSRSRDTEAFF. The CDR3 DNA sequence: TGTGCCAGCAGCAGATCCCGGGACACTGAAGCTTTCTTT.

This chain links TRBV19 with TRBJ2-5; D may be TRBD2 (6 bases). Between the trimmed V and J ends, which lost 6 bases and 4 bases, there was a span of 6 bases. CDR3 length equals 11 residues. Per germline, CDR1 LNHDA and CDR2 SQIVND (reference sequence). This CDR3 reads CASRGGETQYF. The CDR3 region has the DNA TGTGCCAGTAGGGGGGGAGAGACCCAGTACTTC.

The genes are TRBV10-3 and TRBJ2-3; 8 nucleotides line up with TRBD2. Germline V lookup: CDR1 ENHRY, CDR2 SYGVKD. The V gene end was trimmed by 0 bases and the J gene end by 1 base; junction bases not matched to a gene: 6. This CDR3 is built from 17 residues. The DNA of the CDR3 is TGTGCCATCAGTGAGTCGCGGGCTAGCGGGCGCACAGATACGCAGTATTTT. Protein sequence: CAISESRASGRTDTQYF.

J is TRBJ2-5 and V is TRBV7-9, with D perhaps assigned TRBD1 or TRBD2 (5 bases each). Trimming took 3 bases from V and 6 from J, leaving 11 bases between them. This CDR3 contains 13 residues. Germline assignment: CDR1 SEHNR and CDR2 FQNEAQ (reference sequence). CDR3 sequence reads: CASSLGVWKTQYF. The CDR3 bases are TGTGCCAGCAGCTTGGGGGTGTGGAAGACCCAGTACTTC. Drawing the rest from reference TRBV7-9 and TRBJ2-5, the complete variable domain is DTGVSQNPRHKITKRGQNVTFRCDPISEHNRLYWYRQTLGQGPEFLTYFQNEAQLEKSRLLSDRFSAERPKGSFSTLEIQRTEQGDSAMYLCASSLGVWKTQYFGPGTRLLVL.

On this clone: This sample includes further DNA sequences coding for the same CDR3. The chain joins TRBV5-6 to TRBJ1-5, with a possible D match to TRBD1 (6 bases). The CDR3 is made up of 16 amino acids. CDR1 is SGHDT, CDR2 YYEEEE, per germline. V was pared by 3 bases and J by 0 bases, with 13 bases between. The CDR3 reads CASSSSDRYSNQPQHF. CDR3 DNA: TGTGCCAGCAGCTCCTCAGACAGGTATAGCAATCAGCCCCAGCATTTT.

The genes are TRBV19 and TRBJ1-4, with D perhaps TRBD1 (5 bases). Germline V gives CDR1 LNHDA, CDR2 SQIVND (reference sequence). The CDR3 extends over 11 amino acids. Deletions cut 6 bases from V and 8 bases from J, with 7 bases between. The DNA for the CDR3 is TGTGCCAGTAGCAGGGAGGAAAAACTGTTTTTT. Translated: CASSREEKLFF.

This chain connects TRBV7-8 to TRBJ2-3, with 7 bases aligning to TRBD1. Trimming removed 4 bases from V and 5 bases from J; junction bases left unmatched: 9. From germline, CDR1 is SGHVS and CDR2 FQNEAQ. The CDR3 extends over 15 amino acids. The DNA for the CDR3 is TGTGCCAGCAGCTCACTAGGGGACAGCTTAGATACGCAGTATTTT. Translation: CASSSLGDSLDTQYF.

The chain links TRBV6-1 to TRBJ2-1, with 8 bases matching TRBD2. The CDR3 sequence is 17 residues long. Germline-derived CDR1 and CDR2 are MNHNS and SASEGT. Trimming removed 6 bases from V and 9 bases from J; junction bases left unmatched: 19. CDR3 DNA sequence: TGTGCCAGCAGAGAATGGACGTTTGGACTAGCTTTAGGTGAGCAGTTCTTC. Protein product: CASREWTFGLALGEQFF.

The rearrangement links TRBV18 to TRBJ2-4; a possible D gene is TRBD1 (6 bases). Germline V lookup: CDR1 KGHSH, CDR2 LQKENI. The CDR3 is 14 amino acids. The V end lost 2 bases, the J end lost 1 base, and 6 bases lay between the germline ends. Here the CDR3 DNA reads TGTGCCAGCTCACCAGACAGGGCCAAAAACATTCAGTACTTC. Translating it yields CASSPDRAKNIQYF.

This chain links TRBV2 with TRBJ1-1; 7 positions agree with TRBD1. V shed 2 bases and J 6 bases; nucleotides not matched to a gene: 9. This CDR3 contains 15 residues. CDR1 is SNHLY, CDR2 FYNNEI, per germline. The CDR3 coding sequence is TGTGCCAGCAGTGAACTTGACAGGGTGGTCGCTGAAGCTTTCTTT. Translating gives CASSELDRVVAEAFF.

The CDR3 region is CASRGTLAFYEQYF. CDR3 coding DNA: TGTGCCAGCAGAGGGACACTAGCGTTCTACGAGCAGTACTTC. V and J are TRBV6-5 and TRBJ2-7; D might be TRBD2 (7 bases). Germline V CDR1 and CDR2: MNHEY, SVGAGI. The CDR3 is 14 residues long. Trimming removed 6 bases at V and 3 bases at J, with 15 bases between.

This chain connects TRBV2 to TRBJ1-4, with D unclear. Trimming took off 6 bases at V and 7 bases at J, with 6 bases between the two ends. Germline CDR1 and CDR2: SNHLY and FYNNEI. CDR3 length: 11 amino acids. The CDR3: CASRYTEKLFF. The CDR3 bases are TGTGCCAGCAGATACACTGAAAAACTGTTTTTT.

The CDR3 here is CASSPLGTGELFF. The CDR3 DNA is TGCGCCAGCAGCCCCCTGGGCACCGGGGAGCTGTTTTTT. This sequence joins TRBV5-1 and TRBJ2-2; no reliable D call. This CDR3 is 13 amino acids long. Germline V gene lookup returns CDR1 SGHRS and CDR2 YFSETQ. V was pared by 4 bases and J by 4 bases, with 8 bases between.

As concerns this clone: The junction shows a germline mismatch at one end, possibly a read error. The chain employs TRBV7-2 and TRBJ2-1, with 10 bases aligning to TRBD2. CDR3 length: 15 amino acids. Per the germline V gene, CDR1 is SGHTA and CDR2 is FQGNSA. The CDR3 protein is CASSLAGVSYNEQFF. The CDR3 region has the DNA TGTGCCAGCAGCCTAGCGGGAGTTTCCTACAATGAGCAGTTCTTC.

The chain couples TRBV5-4 to TRBJ1-5; D unresolved. This CDR3 region has 14 residues. Germline CDR1 SGHNT, CDR2 YYREEE (reference sequence). The V end lost 1 base, the J end lost 0 bases, and 5 bases lay between the germline ends. The CDR3 coding sequence is TGTGCCAGCAGCTTGCACGATAGCAATCAGCCCCAGCATTTT. Protein sequence: CASSLHDSNQPQHF. The full variable domain, its missing parts supplied by reference TRBV5-4 and TRBJ1-5, is ETGVTQSPTHLIKTRGQQVTLRCSSQSGHNTVSWYQQALGQGPQFIFQYYREEENGRGNFPPRFSGLQFPNYSSELNVNALELDDSALYLCASSLHDSNQPQHFGDGTRLSIL.

The CDR3 reads CASRDLRGLNTEAFF. DNA for the CDR3: TGTGCCAGCCGCGATTTGAGGGGGTTGAACACTGAAGCTTTCTTT. The rearrangement joins TRBV6-5 to TRBJ1-1; a possible D gene is TRBD1 (6 bases). Trimming cost V 8 bases and J 0 bases, with 16 bases left between them. The CDR3 totals 15 residues. Germline V gene data show CDR1 as MNHEY and CDR2 as SVGAGI.

This chain links TRBV9 with TRBJ2-1; TRBD2 agrees at 10 bases. CDR1 SGDLS and CDR2 YYNGEE come from the germline V gene. This CDR3 region has 16 residues. Trimming cost V 0 bases and J 5 bases; bases outside gene matches: 5. This CDR3 is CASSVDPLAGNNEQFF. The CDR3 DNA sequence: TGTGCCAGCAGCGTAGACCCACTAGCGGGAAACAATGAGCAGTTCTTC.

For the CDR3, the DNA is TGTGCCAGCAGCCACGGGGCCTCCGGAGAGACCCAGTACTTC. Translation gives CASSHGASGETQYF. The chain employs TRBV7-6 and TRBJ2-5; D tentatively reads TRBD1 or TRBD2 (5 bases each). The CDR3 loop spans 14 amino acids. CDR1 is SGHVS, CDR2 FNYEAQ, per germline. V gave up 5 bases and J gave up 4 bases, with 14 bases separating them.

V gene TRBV27 combines with J gene TRBJ2-3; D unclear. Trimming took off 2 bases at V and 3 bases at J, with 6 bases between the two ends. Germline-derived CDR1 and CDR2 are MNHEY and SMNVEV (reference sequence). The CDR3 consists of 13 residues. The CDR3: CASSLVLTDTQYF. In DNA form, the CDR3 reads TGTGCCAGCAGTTTAGTCCTAACAGATACGCAGTATTTT.

V usage is TRBV25-1 and J usage is TRBJ1-2; the D is unclear. CDR3 length: 13 amino acids. The germline gives CDR1 MGHDK, CDR2 SYGVNS. The germline V and J ends were trimmed by 5 bases and 4 bases, with 11 bases remaining between them. The CDR3 reads CASSRGQIYGYTF. CDR3 nucleotides: TGTGCCAGCAGTCGAGGCCAGATCTATGGCTACACCTTC.

The genes are TRBV9 and TRBJ2-7; 7 positions match TRBD1. The CDR3 is 17 residues long. V lost 5 bases to trimming and J lost 2 bases; unmatched junction nucleotides: 16. Germline loops: CDR1 SGDLS, CDR2 YYNGEE. Written as DNA, the CDR3 is TGTGCCAGCAGTACAGGGGTGGGGGCACATCCAACCTACGAGCAGTACTTC. Its protein is CASSTGVGAHPTYEQYF.

The V and J genes are TRBV27 and TRBJ2-3, with 8 bases matching TRBD2. The CDR3 is 17 residues long. The junction had 15 bases not matched to a gene; V was cut back by 4 bases and J by 6 bases. Germline values: CDR1 MNHEY, CDR2 SMNVEV (reference sequence). In nucleotides, the CDR3 is TGTGCCAGCAGTTCTCGGGCCAGCGGGAGCCTAAGGGATACGCAGTATTTT. Protein product: CASSSRASGSLRDTQYF.

The chain links TRBV5-4 to TRBJ1-1, with unresolved D. Germline V gene data show CDR1 as SGHNT and CDR2 as YYREEE (reference sequence). The CDR3 sequence is 14 residues long. Trimming took 3 bases from V and 6 from J, leaving 15 bases between them. In DNA, the CDR3 is TGTGCCAGCAGCTACCCGGACCGTTTGGCTGAAGCTTTCTTT. Its protein is CASSYPDRLAEAFF.

The chain recombines TRBV6-5 with TRBJ2-3, with 8 positions matching TRBD2. V gave up 0 bases and J gave up 6 bases; unmatched junction bases: 8. The CDR3 consists of 16 residues. Germline lookup yields CDR1 MNHEY and CDR2 SVGAGI. Here the CDR3 reads CASSYSIGTRGDTQYF. CDR3 nucleotides: TGTGCCAGCAGTTACTCGATAGGGACTAGGGGCGATACGCAGTATTTT.

The rearrangement uses TRBV6-1 and TRBJ1-5, with D possibly matching TRBD1 (5 bases). Trimming stripped 7 bases from V and 5 bases from J, with 15 bases between. Germline assignment: CDR1 MNHNS and CDR2 SASEGT. CDR3 length: 14 amino acids. CDR3 sequence: CASTSDSTHQPQHF. CDR3 nucleotides: TGTGCCAGCACCTCAGACAGCACCCATCAGCCCCAGCATTTT.

The chain recombines TRBV5-4 with TRBJ2-2, with a possible D match to TRBD1 (5 bases). The CDR3 length is 14 residues. Germline CDR1 and CDR2: SGHNT and YYREEE (reference sequence). Trimming shortened V by 6 bases and J by 1 base, and 10 bases separated the two germline ends. Here the CDR3 reads CASTLGRNTGELFF. The DNA of the CDR3 is TGTGCCAGCACCCTGGGGCGGAACACCGGGGAGCTGTTTTTT. Full variable domain (missing parts from reference TRBV5-4 and TRBJ2-2): ETGVTQSPTHLIKTRGQQVTLRCSSQSGHNTVSWYQQALGQGPQFIFQYYREEENGRGNFPPRFSGLQFPNYSSELNVNALELDDSALYLCASTLGRNTGELFFGEGSRLTVL.